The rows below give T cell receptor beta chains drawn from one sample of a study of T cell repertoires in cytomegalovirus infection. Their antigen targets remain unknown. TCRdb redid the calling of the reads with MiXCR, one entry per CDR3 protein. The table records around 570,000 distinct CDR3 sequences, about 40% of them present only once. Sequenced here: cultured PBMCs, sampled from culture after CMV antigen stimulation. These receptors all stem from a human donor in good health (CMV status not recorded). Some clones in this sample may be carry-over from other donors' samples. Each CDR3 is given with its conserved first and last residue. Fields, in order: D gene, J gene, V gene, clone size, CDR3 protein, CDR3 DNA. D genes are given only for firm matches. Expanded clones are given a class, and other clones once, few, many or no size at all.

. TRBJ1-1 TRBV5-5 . CASSSNTNMGTEALF TGTGCCAGCAGCTCAAACACGAACATGGGGACTGAAGCTTTATTT
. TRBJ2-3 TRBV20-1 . CSAVSGDTQYF TGCAGTGCCGTATCTGGAGATACGCAGTATTTT
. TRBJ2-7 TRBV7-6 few CASSLDSRSPYEQYF TGTGCCAGCAGCTTAGATTCCCGGAGCCCCTACGAGCAGTACTTC
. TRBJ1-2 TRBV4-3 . CASSQNIGLNYGYTF TGCGCCAGCAGCCAGAATATAGGACTTAACTATGGCTACACCTTC
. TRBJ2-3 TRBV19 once CASSIGGGPNTQYF TGTGCCAGTAGTATAGGGGGGGGGCCGAATACGCAGTATTTT
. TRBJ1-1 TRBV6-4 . CASSDSIGGSRAEAFF TGTGCCAGCAGTGACTCGATTGGAGGCAGTAGAGCTGAAGCTTTCTTT
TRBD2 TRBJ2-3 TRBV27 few CAVSEGGQRDTQYF TGTGCCGTTTCAGAGGGAGGGCAACGGGATACGCAGTATTTT
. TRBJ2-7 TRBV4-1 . CASSRFPLQGGVSYEQYF TGCGCCAGCAGCCGGTTCCCTCTGCAGGGGGGCGTTTCCTACGAGCAGTACTTC
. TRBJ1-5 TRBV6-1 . CASSGGWGTDQPQHF TGTGCCAGCAGTGGGGGATGGGGGACGGATCAGCCCCAGCATTTT
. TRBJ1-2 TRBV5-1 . CASSYRQDNYGYTF TGCGCCAGCAGCTACCGACAGGATAACTATGGCTACACCTTC
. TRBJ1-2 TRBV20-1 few CSAKFYTENYGYTF TGCAGTGCGAAATTCTACACTGAAAACTATGGCTACACCTTC
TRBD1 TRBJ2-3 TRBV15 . CATSSRDRGADTQYF TGTGCCACCAGCAGCCGGGACAGGGGGGCAGATACGCAGTATTTT
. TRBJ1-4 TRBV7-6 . CASSSTGGTNEKLFF TGTGCCAGCAGCTCCACCGGGGGGACTAATGAAAAACTGTTTTTT
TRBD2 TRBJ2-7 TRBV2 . CASSEGGLAVYEQYF TGTGCCAGCAGTGAAGGGGGACTAGCGGTCTACGAGCAGTACTTC
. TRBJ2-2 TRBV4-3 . CASSQDLDGSNTGELFF TGCGCCAGCAGCCAAGATTTGGACGGTTCGAACACCGGGGAGCTGTTTTTT
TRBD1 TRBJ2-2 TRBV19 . CASRDRGRQDTGELFF TGTGCCAGCCGGGACAGGGGACGTCAAGACACCGGGGAGCTGTTTTTT
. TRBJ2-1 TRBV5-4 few CASSLEGRDNEQFF TGTGCCAGCAGCTTGGAGGGCAGGGACAATGAGCAGTTCTTC
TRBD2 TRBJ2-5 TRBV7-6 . CASSGALAGGGASLETQYF TGTGCCAGCAGTGGGGCGCTAGCGGGGGGCGGAGCCTCTCTTGAGACCCAGTACTTC
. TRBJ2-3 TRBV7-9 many CASSLMGTDTQYF TGTGCCAGCAGCTTAATGGGCACAGATACGCAGTATTTT
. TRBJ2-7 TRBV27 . CASSPRLGSRVYEQYF TGTGCCAGCAGCCCGCGGTTGGGCTCCCGGGTGTACGAGCAGTACTTC
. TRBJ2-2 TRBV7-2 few CASSGRRSSNTGELFF TGTGCCAGCAGCGGCCGTAGGTCTTCGAACACCGGGGAGCTGTTTTTT
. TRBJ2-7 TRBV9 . CASSVGMFSEEDEQYF TGTGCCAGCAGCGTCGGGATGTTTTCGGAGGAGGACGAGCAGTACTTC
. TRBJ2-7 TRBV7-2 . CASSLEPRPYEQYF TGTGCCAGCAGCTTAGAGCCTAGACCCTACGAGCAGTACTTC
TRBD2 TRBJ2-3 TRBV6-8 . CASSRVPPGTRVGTDTQYF TGTGCCAGCAGTCGAGTCCCCCCCGGGACTAGAGTCGGAACAGATACGCAGTATTTT
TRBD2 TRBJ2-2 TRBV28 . CASSGGGKTGELFF TGTGCCAGCAGCGGCGGGGGGAAAACCGGGGAGCTGTTTTTT
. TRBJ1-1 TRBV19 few CASSIPGMNTEAFF TGTGCCAGTAGTATTCCGGGGATGAACACTGAAGCTTTCTTT
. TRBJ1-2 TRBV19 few CASSMSKGYGYTF TGTGCCAGTAGTATGTCAAAGGGGTATGGCTACACCTTC
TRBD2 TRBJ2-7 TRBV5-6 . CASSLSASGRSLEEQYF TGTGCCAGCAGCTTGTCAGCTAGCGGGAGATCTCTAGAAGAGCAGTACTTC
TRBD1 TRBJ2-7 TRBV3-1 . CASSQGGTGVEQYF TGTGCCAGCAGCCAAGGGGGGACAGGGGTCGAGCAGTACTTC
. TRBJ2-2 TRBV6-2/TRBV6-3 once CASSPRLDTGELFF TGTGCCAGCAGTCCCCGACTGGACACCGGGGAGCTGTTTTTT
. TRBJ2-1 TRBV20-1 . CSAPIYNEQFF TGCAGTGCTCCAATTTACAATGAGCAGTTCTTC
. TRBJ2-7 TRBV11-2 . CASKRTLAWTVPYEQYF TGTGCCAGCAAAAGGACCCTCGCCTGGACAGTTCCCTACGAGCAGTACTTC
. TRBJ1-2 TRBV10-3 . CAISESRGANNYGYTF TGTGCCATCAGTGAGTCGAGAGGGGCAAATAACTATGGCTACACCTTC
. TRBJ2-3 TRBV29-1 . CSVVTGADTQYF TGCAGCGTTGTGACGGGGGCAGATACGCAGTATTTT
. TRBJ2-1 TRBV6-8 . CATAPYNEQFF TGTGCCACCGCTCCGTACAATGAGCAGTTCTTC
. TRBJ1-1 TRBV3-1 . CASSHGHLNTEAFF TGTGCCAGCAGCCATGGACATCTGAACACTGAAGCTTTCTTT
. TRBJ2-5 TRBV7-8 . CASSPRFDTQETQYF TGTGCCAGCAGCCCTAGATTCGACACTCAAGAGACCCAGTACTTC
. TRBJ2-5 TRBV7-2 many CASSRGLQETQYF TGTGCCAGCAGTCGGGGACTGCAAGAGACCCAGTACTTC
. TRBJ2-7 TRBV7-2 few CASAQSLEQYF TGTGCCAGCGCCCAATCGCTTGAGCAGTACTTC
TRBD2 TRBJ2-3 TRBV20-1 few CSAWVLAGSSTDTQYF TGCAGTGCTTGGGTACTAGCGGGGAGTAGCACAGATACGCAGTATTTT
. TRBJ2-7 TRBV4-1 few CASSQTGASVRFEQYF TGCGCCAGCAGCCAGACCGGGGCTAGCGTACGTTTCGAGCAGTACTTC
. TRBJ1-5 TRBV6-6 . CASSTLGEGKPQHF TGTGCCAGCAGCACGTTGGGGGAGGGAAAACCCCAGCATTTT
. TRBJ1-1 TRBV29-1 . CSVATGLEAFF TGCAGCGTTGCGACAGGCCTTGAAGCTTTCTTT
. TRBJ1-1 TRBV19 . CASTTGATGPTEAFF TGTGCCAGTACCACGGGCGCGACAGGTCCCACTGAAGCTTTCTTT
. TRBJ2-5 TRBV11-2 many CASSLAGGGSFQTQYF TGTGCCAGCAGCTTAGCGGGGGGCGGGAGCTTTCAGACCCAGTACTTC
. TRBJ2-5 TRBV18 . CASSPPYNRETQYF TGTGCCAGCTCACCCCCGTACAACCGAGAGACCCAGTACTTC
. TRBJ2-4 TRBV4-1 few CASSQEPLAKNIQYF TGCGCCAGCAGCCAAGAGCCCTTAGCCAAAAACATTCAGTACTTC
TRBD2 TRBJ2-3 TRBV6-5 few CASRRAGGSPDTQYF TGTGCCAGCAGGAGAGCGGGAGGATCACCAGATACGCAGTATTTT
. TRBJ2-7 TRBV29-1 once CSVETGSYEQYF TGCAGCGTTGAAACAGGTTCCTACGAGCAGTACTTC
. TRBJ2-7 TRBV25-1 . CASSPSPGRNYEQYF TGTGCCAGCAGTCCTTCCCCGGGGAGAAACTACGAGCAGTACTTC
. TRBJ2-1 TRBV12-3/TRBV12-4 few CASSLGVDYNEQFF TGTGCCAGCAGTTTAGGCGTAGACTACAATGAGCAGTTCTTC
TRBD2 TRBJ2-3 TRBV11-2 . CASSFGLAGGTDTQYF TGTGCCAGCAGCTTTGGTCTAGCGGGGGGCACAGATACGCAGTATTTT